Shown below are 4 T cell receptor beta chains from a single sample sequenced in a study of CD8+ T cells in alopecia areata. Sorting of pooled cutaneous lymph node cells used CD4, CD8alpha, NKG2D, NKG2ACE and other markers. Sequencing relied on a cDNA template that was reverse transcribed from extracted RNA. Sequencing used immunoSEQ multiplex PCR; TCRdb keeps in-frame clones, though not all of them. The record shows over 250,000 clones for this sample, with no singletons present. The sample comprised CD4+ T cells sorted from a lymph node. The origin of the receptors is a C3H/HeJ mouse with alopecia areata. The strain's MHC type: H2-k.

This clone was recorded a few times. Germline and genes: mouse. The sequenced part of the CDR3 DNA is TGTGCCAGCAGTGTGGGACTGGGAAAC. This translates into CASSVGLGN. The full CDR3 protein is CASSVGLGNTLYF. The V call is TRBV13-1, the J call TRBJ2-4, with TRBD2 identical over 9 bases. The read stops 4 residues short of the end of the CDR3; the missing end is completed from the germline J gene. The CDR3 runs to 13 residues. Germline V gene lookup returns CDR1 NSHNY and CDR2 SYGAGN.

This clone was seen only a few times. Genes and germline come from the mouse. The CDR3 end lies 4 residues beyond the end of the read and is filled in from the germline J gene. This chain uses TRBV4 with TRBJ2-2; a possible D gene is TRBD1 (7 bases). With 4 bases removed from V and 0 bases from J, the gap between germline ends came to 9 bases. The CDR3 consists of 15 residues. CDR1 and CDR2 from the germline V gene are LGHDT and YNNKQL (reference sequence). The CDR3 protein is CASSSRGANTGQLYF. The DNA read from the CDR3 is TGTGCCAGCAGCTCCAGGGGGGCAAACACCGGG.

This clone was picked up a small number of times. Gene names and germline match the mouse. The read gets to within 4 residues of the CDR3 end, and the germline J gene fills in the rest. V usage is TRBV19 and J usage is TRBJ1-1; D unclear. Germline V lookup: CDR1 FNHDT, CDR2 SITEND (reference sequence). The CDR3 is 13 amino acids. Partial CDR3 DNA: TGTGCCAGCAGTATAGCAGGAGAAGGA. Protein: CASSIAGEG. The complete CDR3 protein is CASSIAGEGEVFF.

This clone appeared a few times. Any gene name here is a mouse gene name. The CDR3 end lies 4 residues beyond the end of the read and is filled in from the germline J gene. The identical CDR3 is also encoded by other nucleotide sequences in the sample. The rearrangement uses TRBV31 and TRBJ2-3, with D tentatively TRBD2 (6 bases). Germline loops: CDR1 GKSSPN, CDR2 SITVG. The V gene lost 0 bases and the J gene lost 1 base, with 8 bases spanning the gap. CDR3 length: 14 residues. CDR3 residues: CAWSLPGGAETLYF. The CDR3 bases that were read are TGTGCCTGGAGTCTACCTGGGGGTGCAGAA.